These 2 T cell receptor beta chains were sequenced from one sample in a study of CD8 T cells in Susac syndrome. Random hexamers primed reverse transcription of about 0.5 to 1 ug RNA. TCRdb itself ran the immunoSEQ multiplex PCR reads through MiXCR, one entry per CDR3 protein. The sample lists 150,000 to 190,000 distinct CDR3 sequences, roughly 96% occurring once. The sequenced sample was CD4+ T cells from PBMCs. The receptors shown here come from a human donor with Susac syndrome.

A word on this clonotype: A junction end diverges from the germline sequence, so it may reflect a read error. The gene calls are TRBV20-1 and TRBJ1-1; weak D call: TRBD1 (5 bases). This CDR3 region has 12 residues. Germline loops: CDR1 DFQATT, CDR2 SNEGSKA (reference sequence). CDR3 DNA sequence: TGCGGTGCACTGGGGGTAAACACTGAAGCTTTCTTT. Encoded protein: CGALGVNTEAFF.

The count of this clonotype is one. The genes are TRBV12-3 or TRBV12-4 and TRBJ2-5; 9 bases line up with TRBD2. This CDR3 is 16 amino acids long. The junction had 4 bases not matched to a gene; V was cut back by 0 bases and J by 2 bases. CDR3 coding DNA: TGTGCCAGCAGTTTAGCTCCAGCGGGGGGACAAGAGACCCAGTACTTC. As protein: CASSLAPAGGQETQYF.